This T cell receptor beta chain was captured by sequencing in a study of blood T cell repertoires in COVID-19. The overall study: Sample material is recorded as cDNA or gDNA derived from T cells, B-cell-depleted T cells, or PBMCs.

Recruited during active infection, patients (from Seattle) were subsequently followed longitudinally. In the study's own analysis: Amplification of reference gene primers was used by the study to estimate nucleated cell counts. Assay: immunoSEQ multiplex PCR; the TCRdb copy retains only in-frame clones and omits some. V, J and clone size are those of that table, while D and trimming were read from the DNA. This sample has about 180,000 clones, with 85% to 90% found just once. The sequence derives from a person aged 65-85 years with COVID-19, enrolled during active disease. Sequencing was performed on peripheral blood.

In DNA, the CDR3 is TGTGCCAGCAGCTCGACTAGCGGGGGTATCTACAATGAGCAGTTCTTC. It codes for CASSSTSGGIYNEQFF. The gene calls are TRBV13 and TRBJ2-1, with 12 bases matching TRBD2. There are 16 residues in the CDR3. CDR1 and CDR2 from the germline V gene are PRHDT and FYEKMQ (reference sequence). Trimming cost V 4 bases and J 3 bases; bases outside gene matches: 4.